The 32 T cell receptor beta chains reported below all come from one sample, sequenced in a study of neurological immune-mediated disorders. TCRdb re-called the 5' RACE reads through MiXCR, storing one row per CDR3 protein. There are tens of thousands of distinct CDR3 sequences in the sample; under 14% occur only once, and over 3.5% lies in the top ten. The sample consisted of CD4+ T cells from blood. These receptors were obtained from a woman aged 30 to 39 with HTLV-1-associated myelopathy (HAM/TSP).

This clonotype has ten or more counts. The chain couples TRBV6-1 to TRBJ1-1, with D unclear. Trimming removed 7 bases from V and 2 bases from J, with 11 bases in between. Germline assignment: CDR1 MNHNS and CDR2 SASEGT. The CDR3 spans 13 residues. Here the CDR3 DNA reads TGTGCCAGCATCTTAACGCATAACACTGAAGCTTTCTTT. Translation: CASILTHNTEAFF.

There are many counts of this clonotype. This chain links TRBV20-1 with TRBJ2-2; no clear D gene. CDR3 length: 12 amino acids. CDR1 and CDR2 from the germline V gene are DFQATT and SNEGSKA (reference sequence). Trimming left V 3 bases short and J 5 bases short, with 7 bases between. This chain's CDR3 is CSASRRTGELFF. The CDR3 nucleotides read TGCAGTGCTAGTCGGCGAACCGGGGAGCTGTTTTTT.

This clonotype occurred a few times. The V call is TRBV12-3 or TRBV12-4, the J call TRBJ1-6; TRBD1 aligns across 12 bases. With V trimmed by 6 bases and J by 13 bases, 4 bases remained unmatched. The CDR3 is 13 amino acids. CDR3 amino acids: CASRGQGAAPLHF. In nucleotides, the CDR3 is TGTGCCAGCAGGGGACAGGGGGCTGCGCCCCTCCACTTT.

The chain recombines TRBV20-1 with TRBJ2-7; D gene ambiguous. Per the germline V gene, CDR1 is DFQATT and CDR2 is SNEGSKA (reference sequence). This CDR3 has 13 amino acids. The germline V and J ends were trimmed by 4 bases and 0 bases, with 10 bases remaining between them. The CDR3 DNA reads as TGCAGTGCTATCATGCGCACCTCCTACGAGCAGTACTTC. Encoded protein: CSAIMRTSYEQYF.

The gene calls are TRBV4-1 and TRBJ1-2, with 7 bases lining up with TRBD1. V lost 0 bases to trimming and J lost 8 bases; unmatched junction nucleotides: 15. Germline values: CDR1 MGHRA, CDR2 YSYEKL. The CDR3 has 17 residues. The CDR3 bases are TGCGCCAGCAGCCAAGAGGAGGAGGGGGCAGTCGCGCACGGCTACACCTTC. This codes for CASSQEEEGAVAHGYTF.

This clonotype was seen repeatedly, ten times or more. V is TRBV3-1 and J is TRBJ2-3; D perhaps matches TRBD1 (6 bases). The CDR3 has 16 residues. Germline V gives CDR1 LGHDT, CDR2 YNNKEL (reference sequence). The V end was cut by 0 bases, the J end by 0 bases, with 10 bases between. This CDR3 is CASSQDIGQSTDTQYF. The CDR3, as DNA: TGTGCCAGCAGCCAAGATATCGGACAGAGCACAGATACGCAGTATTTT.

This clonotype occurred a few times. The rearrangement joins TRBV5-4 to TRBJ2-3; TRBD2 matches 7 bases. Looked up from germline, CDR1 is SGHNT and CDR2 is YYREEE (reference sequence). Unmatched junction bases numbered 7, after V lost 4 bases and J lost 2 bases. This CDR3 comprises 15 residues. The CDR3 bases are TGTGCCAGCAGCCTGGGGGGGGGGTTCACAGATACGCAGTATTTT. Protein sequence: CASSLGGGFTDTQYF.

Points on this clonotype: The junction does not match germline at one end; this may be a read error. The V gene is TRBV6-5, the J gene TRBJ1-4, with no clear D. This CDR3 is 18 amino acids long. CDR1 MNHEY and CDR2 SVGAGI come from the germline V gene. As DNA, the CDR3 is TGTGCCAGCAGTTACTCGGGCCCGGGATATGTAACTAATGAAAAAATGTTTTTT. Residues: CASSYSGPGYVTNEKMFF.

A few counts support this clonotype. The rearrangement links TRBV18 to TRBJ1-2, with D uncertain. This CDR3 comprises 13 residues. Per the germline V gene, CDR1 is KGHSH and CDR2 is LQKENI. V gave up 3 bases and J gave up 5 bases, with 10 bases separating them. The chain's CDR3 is CASSPGPEYGYTF. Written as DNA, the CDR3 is TGTGCCAGCTCACCCGGACCGGAGTATGGCTACACCTTC.

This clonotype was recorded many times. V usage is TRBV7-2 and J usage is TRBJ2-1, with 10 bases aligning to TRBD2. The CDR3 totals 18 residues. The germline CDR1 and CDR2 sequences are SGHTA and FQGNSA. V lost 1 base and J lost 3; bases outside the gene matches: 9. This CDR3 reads CASSLGLAGAQDYNEQFF. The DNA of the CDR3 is TGTGCCAGCAGCTTAGGGCTAGCGGGGGCCCAAGACTACAATGAGCAGTTCTTC.

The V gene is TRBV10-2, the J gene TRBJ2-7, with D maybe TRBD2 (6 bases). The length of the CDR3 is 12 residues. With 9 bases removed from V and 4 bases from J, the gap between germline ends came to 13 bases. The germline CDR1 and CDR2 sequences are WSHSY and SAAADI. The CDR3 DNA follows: TGCGCCAGTCTGGAGGGCCAGTACGAGCAGTACTTC. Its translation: CASLEGQYEQYF.

Here the CDR3 DNA reads TGTGCCAGCAGCCCCCAGGGGGTACGAGATAACTATGGCTACACCTTC. It codes for CASSPQGVRDNYGYTF. The chain joins TRBV5-4 to TRBJ1-2, with 7 positions matching TRBD1. The CDR3 runs to 16 residues. The trim removed 4 bases at V and 1 base at J, leaving 10 bases unmatched. Germline assignment: CDR1 SGHNT and CDR2 YYREEE (reference sequence).

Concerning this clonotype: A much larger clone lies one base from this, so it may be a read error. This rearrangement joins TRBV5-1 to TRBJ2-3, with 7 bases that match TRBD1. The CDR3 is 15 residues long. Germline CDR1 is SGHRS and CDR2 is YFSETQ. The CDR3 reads CASSLAPGQVDTKYF. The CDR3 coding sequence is TGCGCCAGCAGCTTGGCCCCTGGACAGGTAGATACGAAGTATTTT. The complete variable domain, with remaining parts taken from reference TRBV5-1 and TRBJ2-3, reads KAGVTQTPRYLIKTRGQQVTLSCSPISGHRSVSWYQQTPGQGLQFLFEYFSETQRNKGNFPGRFSGRQFSNSRSEMNVSTLELGDSALYLCASSLAPGQVDTKYFGPGTRLTVL.

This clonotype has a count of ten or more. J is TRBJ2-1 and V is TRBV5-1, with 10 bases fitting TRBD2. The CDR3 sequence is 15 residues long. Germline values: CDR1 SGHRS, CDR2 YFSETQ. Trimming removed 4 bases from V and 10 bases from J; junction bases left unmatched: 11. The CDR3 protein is CASSPGLASGREQFF. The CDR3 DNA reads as TGCGCCAGCAGCCCGGGACTAGCGAGCGGAAGGGAGCAGTTCTTC.

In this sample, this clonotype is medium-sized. The DNA of the CDR3 is TGTGCCAGCCGCCCGGACACGAACACCGGGGAGCTGTTTTTT. It translates to CASRPDTNTGELFF. This chain connects TRBV4-2 to TRBJ2-2; perhaps TRBD1 as D (5 bases). Germline V gene sequence: CDR1 LGHNA, CDR2 YNFKEQ. This CDR3 spans 14 amino acids. The germline V and J ends were trimmed by 8 bases and 0 bases, with 10 bases remaining between them.

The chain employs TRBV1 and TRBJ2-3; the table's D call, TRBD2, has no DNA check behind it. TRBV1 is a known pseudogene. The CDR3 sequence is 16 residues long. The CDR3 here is CTSTSKGRVVTDTQYF. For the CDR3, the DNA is TGCACCAGCACCTCCAAGGGGAGGGTTGTGACAGATACGCAGTATTTT.

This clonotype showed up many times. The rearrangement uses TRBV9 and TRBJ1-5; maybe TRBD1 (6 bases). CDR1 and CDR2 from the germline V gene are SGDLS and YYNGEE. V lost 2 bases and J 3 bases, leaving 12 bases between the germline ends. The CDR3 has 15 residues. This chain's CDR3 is CASSVGGSLNQPQHF. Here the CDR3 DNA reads TGTGCCAGCAGCGTTGGGGGCAGCCTCAATCAGCCCCAGCATTTT.

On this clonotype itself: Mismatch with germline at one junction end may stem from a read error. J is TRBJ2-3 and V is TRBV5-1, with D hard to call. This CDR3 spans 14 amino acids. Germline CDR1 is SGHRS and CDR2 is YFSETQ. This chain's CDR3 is CASSLTASTDTQYF. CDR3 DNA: TGCGCAAGCAGCTTGACCGCCTCCACAGATACGCAGTATTTT.

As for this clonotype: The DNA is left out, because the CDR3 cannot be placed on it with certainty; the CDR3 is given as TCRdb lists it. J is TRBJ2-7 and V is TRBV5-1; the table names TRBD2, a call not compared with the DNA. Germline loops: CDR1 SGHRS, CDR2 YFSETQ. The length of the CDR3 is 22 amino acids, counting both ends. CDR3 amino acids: CASSFYICSASRLLGLRGEQYF.

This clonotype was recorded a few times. Written as DNA, the CDR3 is TGCGCCAGCAGACTACAAACAGATAGCAATCAGCCCCAGCATTTT. Its translation: CASRLQTDSNQPQHF. The chain employs TRBV5-1 and TRBJ1-5; D is unclear. This CDR3 region has 15 residues. Germline V gene data show CDR1 as SGHRS and CDR2 as YFSETQ. The V end lost 5 bases, the J end lost 0 bases, and 12 bases lay between the germline ends. Complete variable domain (other parts from reference TRBV5-1 and TRBJ1-5): KAGVTQTPRYLIKTRGQQVTLSCSPISGHRSVSWYQQTPGQGLQFLFEYFSETQRNKGNFPGRFSGRQFSNSRSEMNVSTLELGDSALYLCASRLQTDSNQPQHFGDGTRLSIL.

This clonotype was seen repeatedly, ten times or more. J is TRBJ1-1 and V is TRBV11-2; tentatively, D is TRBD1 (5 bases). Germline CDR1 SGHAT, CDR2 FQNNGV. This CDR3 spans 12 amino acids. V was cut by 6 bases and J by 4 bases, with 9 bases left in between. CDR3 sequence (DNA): TGTGCCAGCAGTTCGGGGGTCACTGAAGCTTTCTTT. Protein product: CASSSGVTEAFF.

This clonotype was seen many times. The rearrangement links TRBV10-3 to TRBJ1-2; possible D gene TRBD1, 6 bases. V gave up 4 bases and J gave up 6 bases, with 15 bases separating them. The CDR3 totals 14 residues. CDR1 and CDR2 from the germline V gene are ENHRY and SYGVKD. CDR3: CAISVRGAPDGYTF. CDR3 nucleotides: TGTGCCATCAGTGTTAGGGGGGCGCCTGATGGCTACACCTTC.

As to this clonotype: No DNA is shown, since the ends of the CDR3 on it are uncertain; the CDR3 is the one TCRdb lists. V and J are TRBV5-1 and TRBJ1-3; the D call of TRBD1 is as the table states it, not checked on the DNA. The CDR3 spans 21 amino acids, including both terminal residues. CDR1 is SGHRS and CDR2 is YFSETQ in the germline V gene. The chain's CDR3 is CASSFYICSARKGAGGNTIYF.

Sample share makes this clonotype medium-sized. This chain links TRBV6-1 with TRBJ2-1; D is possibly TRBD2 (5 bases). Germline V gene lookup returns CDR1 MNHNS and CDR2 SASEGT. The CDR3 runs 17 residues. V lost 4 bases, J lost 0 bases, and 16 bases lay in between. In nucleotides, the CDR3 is TGTGCCAGCAGTGCGGGGATATATGCCGTCTCCTACAATGAGCAGTTCTTC. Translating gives CASSAGIYAVSYNEQFF.

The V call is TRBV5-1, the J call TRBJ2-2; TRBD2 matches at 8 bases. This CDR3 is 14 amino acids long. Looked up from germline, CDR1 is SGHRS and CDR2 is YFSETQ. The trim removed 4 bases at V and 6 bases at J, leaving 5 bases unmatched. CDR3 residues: CASSLNGGAGELFF. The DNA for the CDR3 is TGCGCCAGCAGCCTCAACGGGGGGGCCGGGGAGCTGTTTTTT.

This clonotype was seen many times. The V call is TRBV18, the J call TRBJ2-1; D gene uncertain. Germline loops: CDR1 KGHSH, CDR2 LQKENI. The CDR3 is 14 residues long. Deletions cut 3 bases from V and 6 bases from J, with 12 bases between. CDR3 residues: CASSPEQQSNEQFF. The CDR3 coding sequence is TGTGCCAGCTCACCCGAACAACAGAGCAATGAGCAGTTCTTC. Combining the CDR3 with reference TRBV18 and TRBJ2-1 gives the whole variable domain NAGVMQNPRHLVRRRGQEARLRCSPMKGHSHVYWYRQLPEEGLKFMVYLQKENIIDESGMPKERFSAEFPKEGPSILRIQQVVRGDSAAYFCASSPEQQSNEQFFGPGTRLTVL.

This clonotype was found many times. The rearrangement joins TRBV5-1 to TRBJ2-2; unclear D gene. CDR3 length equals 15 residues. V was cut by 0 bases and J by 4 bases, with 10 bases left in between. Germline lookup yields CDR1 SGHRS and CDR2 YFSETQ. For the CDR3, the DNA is TGCGCCAGCAGCTTGGACAGTAGAACCACCGGGGAGCTGTTTTTT. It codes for CASSLDSRTTGELFF.

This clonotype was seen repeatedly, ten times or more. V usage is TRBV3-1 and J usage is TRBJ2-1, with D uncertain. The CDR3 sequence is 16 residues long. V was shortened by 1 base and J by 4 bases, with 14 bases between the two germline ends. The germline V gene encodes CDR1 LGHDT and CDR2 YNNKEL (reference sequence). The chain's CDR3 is CASSQGGSELYNEQFF. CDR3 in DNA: TGTGCCAGCAGCCAAGGGGGTAGTGAGCTTTACAATGAGCAGTTCTTC.

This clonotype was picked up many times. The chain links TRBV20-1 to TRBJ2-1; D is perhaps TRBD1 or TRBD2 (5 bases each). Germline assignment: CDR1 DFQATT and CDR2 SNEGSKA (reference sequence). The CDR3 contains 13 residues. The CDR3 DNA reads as TGCAGGCCGGACGGGGCCTCCTACAATGAGCAGTTCTTC. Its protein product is CRPDGASYNEQFF.

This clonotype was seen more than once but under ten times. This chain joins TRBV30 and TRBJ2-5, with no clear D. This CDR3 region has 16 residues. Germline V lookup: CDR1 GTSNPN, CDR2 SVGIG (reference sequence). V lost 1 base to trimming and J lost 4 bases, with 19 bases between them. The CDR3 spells CAWSAGGRTKLETQYF. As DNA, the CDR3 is TGTGCCTGGAGTGCGGGTGGCAGAACCAAATTAGAGACCCAGTACTTC.

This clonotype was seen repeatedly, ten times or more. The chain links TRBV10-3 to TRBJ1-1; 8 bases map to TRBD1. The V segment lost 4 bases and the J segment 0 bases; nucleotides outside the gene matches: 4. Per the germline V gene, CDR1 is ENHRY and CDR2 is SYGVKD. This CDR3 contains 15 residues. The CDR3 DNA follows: TGTGCCATCAGTGTAGGGACAGGAGTGAACACTGAAGCTTTCTTT. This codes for CAISVGTGVNTEAFF.

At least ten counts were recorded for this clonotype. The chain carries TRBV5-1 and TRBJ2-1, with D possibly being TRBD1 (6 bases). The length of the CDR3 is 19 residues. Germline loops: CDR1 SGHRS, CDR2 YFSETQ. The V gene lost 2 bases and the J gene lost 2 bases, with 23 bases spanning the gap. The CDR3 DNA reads TGCGCCAGCAGCTTTCGATTTACAGGGACCTCTGGCACCTACAATGAGCAGTTCTTC. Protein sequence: CASSFRFTGTSGTYNEQFF.